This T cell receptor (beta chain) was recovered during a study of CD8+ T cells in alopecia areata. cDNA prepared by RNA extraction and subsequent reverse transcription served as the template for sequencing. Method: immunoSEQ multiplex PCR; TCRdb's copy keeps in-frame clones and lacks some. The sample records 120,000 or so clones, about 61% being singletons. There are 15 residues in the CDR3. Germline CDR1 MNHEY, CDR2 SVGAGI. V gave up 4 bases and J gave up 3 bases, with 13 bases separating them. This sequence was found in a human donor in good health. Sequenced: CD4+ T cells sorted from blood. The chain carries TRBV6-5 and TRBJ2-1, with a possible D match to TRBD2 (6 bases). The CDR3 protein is CASSFRRTNYNEQFF. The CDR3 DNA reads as TGTGCCAGCAGTTTCAGAAGGACTAACTACAATGAGCAGTTCTTC.